The 7 T cell receptor beta chains given below trace back to one sample, sequenced in a study of blood T cell repertoires in COVID-19. Assay used: immunoSEQ multiplex PCR; TCRdb lists only in-frame clones, some missing. The repertoire holds just over 250,000 clones, around nine tenths seen once, with around 10% in the top ten. Sequenced material: peripheral blood. These receptors came from a man aged 40-49 years who had recovered from COVID-19.

This sequence joins TRBV13 and TRBJ2-1; 9 bases fit TRBD2. The CDR3 extends over 16 amino acids. With V trimmed by 5 bases and J by 5 bases, 10 bases remained unmatched. The V gene's germline CDR1 is PRHDT and CDR2 FYEKMQ (reference sequence). The CDR3 loop reads CASSLPSGRFNNEQFF. CDR3 DNA sequence: TGTGCCAGCAGCCTCCCGAGCGGGAGGTTCAACAATGAGCAGTTCTTC.

Concerning this clone itself: Compared with germline, one end of the junction differs, possibly owing to a read error. The rearrangement uses TRBV24-1 and TRBJ2-1; possible D gene TRBD1, 7 bases. Germline V CDR1 and CDR2: KGHDR, SFDVKD. CDR3 size: 15 residues. CDR3 in amino acids: CATSALSGGLDEQFF. For the CDR3, the DNA is TGTGCCACCAGTGCTTTGTCAGGGGGACTCGATGAGCAGTTCTTC.

This clone was seen a handful of times. This chain links TRBV5-6 with TRBJ2-1; possible D gene TRBD1, 5 bases. This CDR3 has 16 amino acids. Germline CDR1 SGHDT, CDR2 YYEEEE. Between the trimmed V and J ends, which lost 3 bases and 1 base, there was a span of 14 bases. The CDR3 region has the DNA TGTGCCAGCAGCTCCCAAGGGCGACAGTCCTACAATGAGCAGTTCTTC. Translated, it gives CASSSQGRQSYNEQFF.

The gene calls are TRBV7-3 and TRBJ2-5; tentatively, D is TRBD2 (5 bases). Trimming pared 2 bases from V and 4 bases from J, leaving 8 bases between. CDR3 size: 13 residues. Germline V lookup: CDR1 SGHTA, CDR2 FQGTGA. The CDR3 is CASSLAGGETQYF. Here the CDR3 DNA reads TGTGCCAGCAGCTTAGCGGGTGGAGAGACCCAGTACTTC.

This clone was detected only once. The V gene is TRBV9, the J gene TRBJ2-6, with TRBD2 matching over 12 bases. Germline CDR1 reads SGDLS; CDR2 reads YYNGEE. V lost 0 bases and J lost 0; bases outside the gene matches: 7. The CDR3 extends over 20 amino acids. CDR3 loop: CASSVGGTSGYGSGANVLTF. The CDR3 bases are TGTGCCAGCAGCGTAGGTGGGACTAGCGGGTATGGCTCTGGGGCCAACGTCCTGACTTTC.

The CDR3 region has the DNA TGTGCCAGCATGGACCCCAGTAGCGGAAAGGGTACGCAGTATTTT. It yields the protein CASMDPSSGKGTQYF. V gene TRBV27 combines with J gene TRBJ2-3; D may be TRBD2 (6 bases). The CDR3 is 15 amino acids. V was shortened by 7 bases and J by 8 bases, with 22 bases between the two germline ends. Per the germline V gene, CDR1 is MNHEY and CDR2 is SMNVEV (reference sequence).

The chain is built from TRBV4-1 and TRBJ2-7; D unclear. This CDR3 comprises 16 residues. Trimming cost V 2 bases and J 3 bases, with 17 bases left between them. Germline CDR1 MGHRA, CDR2 YSYEKL. The CDR3 protein is CASSQPGEVADYEQYF. As DNA, the CDR3 is TGCGCCAGCAGCCAACCCGGAGAGGTTGCCGACTACGAGCAGTACTTC.